This T cell receptor beta chain was obtained from a study of blood T cell repertoires in COVID-19. Across the whole study: Nucleic acid was either cDNA or gDNA, and it came from T cells, B-cell-depleted T cells, or PBMCs.

Seattle's cohort entered during active infection and was followed longitudinally. Per the authors' pipeline: Estimates of nucleated cell counts were drawn from the amplification of reference gene primers. Libraries were prepared by immunoSEQ multiplex PCR; TCRdb keeps only in-frame clonotypes and omits some of them. Clone size and the V and J calls come from that table; the DNA yielded D and trimming. The sample lists around 270,000 clones; approximately 85% were seen once. The receptor was isolated from a human donor with COVID-19, enrolled during active disease. The donor label of this sample is uncertain. Sequencing was performed on peripheral blood.

CDR3 sequence (DNA): TGCGCCAGCAGCCAAGATTTCGCCCTCGCGGCCACTGAAGCTTTCTTT. Protein sequence: CASSQDFALAATEAFF. The chain links TRBV4-1 to TRBJ1-1; D not certain. The germline gives CDR1 MGHRA, CDR2 YSYEKL. CDR3 length equals 16 residues. Trimming shortened V by 0 bases and J by 4 bases, and 15 bases separated the two germline ends.